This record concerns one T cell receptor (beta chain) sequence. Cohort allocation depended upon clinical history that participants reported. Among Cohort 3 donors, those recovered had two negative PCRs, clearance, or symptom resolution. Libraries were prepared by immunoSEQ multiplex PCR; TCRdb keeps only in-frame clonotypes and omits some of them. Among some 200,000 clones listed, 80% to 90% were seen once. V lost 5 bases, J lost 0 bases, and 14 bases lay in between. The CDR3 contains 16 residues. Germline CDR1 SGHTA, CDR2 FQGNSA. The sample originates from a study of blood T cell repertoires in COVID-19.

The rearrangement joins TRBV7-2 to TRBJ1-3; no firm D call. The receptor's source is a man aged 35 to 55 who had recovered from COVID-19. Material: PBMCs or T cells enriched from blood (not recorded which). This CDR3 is CASSSTTGSSGNTIYF. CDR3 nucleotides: TGTGCCAGCAGCAGTACCACGGGGAGCTCTGGAAACACCATATATTTT.